Described below is a single T cell receptor (beta chain) sequence and its context. The antigen is unknown. This CDR3 has 13 residues. The V end was cut by 0 bases, the J end by 3 bases, with 2 bases between. Germline CDR1 LGHNA, CDR2 YNFKEQ. The sample belongs to a study of post-analysis software for immune sequencing data. Study information: Disease trajectories encompassed relapsing-remitting, secondary progressive and progressive-relapsing multiple sclerosis.

TCR beta cDNA libraries included unique molecular identifiers. TCRdb itself ran the PCR reads through MiXCR, one entry per CDR3 protein. The sample has 550,000 to 700,000 distinct CDR3 sequences; 44% are singletons. General study results and limits: Among multiple sclerosis patients, normalized Chao1 diversity was significantly below that of controls. Clustering by F measure revealed strong co-clustering among samples prepared together in one batch. TRBV5-6, TRBV5-1 and TRBV20-1 belonged to a set of roughly five TRBV segments that were more frequent in patients than controls.

The sample comprised blood. The TCR sequence derives from a girl under 18 with multiple sclerosis. This rearrangement joins TRBV4-2 to TRBJ2-2; D unclear. As DNA, the CDR3 is TGTGCCAGCAGCCAAGATGACACCGGGGAGCTGTTTTTT. Translating gives CASSQDDTGELFF.